This T cell receptor (beta chain) comes out of a study of OX40 agonist ivuxolimab in advanced cancers. Across the study: Checkpoint inhibitors had been given previously to over 30% of patients.

Exclusion applied to patients with autoimmune disease history or systemic immunosuppression. This clone is classed as medium-sized. What it binds is not known. Study findings and constraints: CD4+ and CD8+ T cells in blood underwent clonal expansion by week 6 at 0.1 to 3.0 mg/kg. In CD8+ T cells, expanded clones were on average more numerous than in CD4+.

Some clones are missing from TCRdb's copy, which holds only in-frame ones; the method was immunoSEQ multiplex PCR. The profile shows roughly 26,000 clones, over 85% of them singletons. This specimen consisted of CD4+ or CD8+ T cells sorted from blood, obtained in a trial of the OX40 agonist ivuxolimab. This receptor was taken from an adult with an advanced solid tumor such as melanoma, head and neck, liver or kidney cancer.

The CDR3 region is CASSADGFYEQYF. As DNA, the CDR3 is TGTGCCAGCAGTGCGGACGGGTTCTACGAGCAGTACTTC. V is TRBV2 and J is TRBJ2-7; D is unresolved. This CDR3 is 13 amino acids long. Germline V gene data show CDR1 as SNHLY and CDR2 as FYNNEI. V lost 4 bases and J 3 bases, leaving 10 bases between the germline ends.